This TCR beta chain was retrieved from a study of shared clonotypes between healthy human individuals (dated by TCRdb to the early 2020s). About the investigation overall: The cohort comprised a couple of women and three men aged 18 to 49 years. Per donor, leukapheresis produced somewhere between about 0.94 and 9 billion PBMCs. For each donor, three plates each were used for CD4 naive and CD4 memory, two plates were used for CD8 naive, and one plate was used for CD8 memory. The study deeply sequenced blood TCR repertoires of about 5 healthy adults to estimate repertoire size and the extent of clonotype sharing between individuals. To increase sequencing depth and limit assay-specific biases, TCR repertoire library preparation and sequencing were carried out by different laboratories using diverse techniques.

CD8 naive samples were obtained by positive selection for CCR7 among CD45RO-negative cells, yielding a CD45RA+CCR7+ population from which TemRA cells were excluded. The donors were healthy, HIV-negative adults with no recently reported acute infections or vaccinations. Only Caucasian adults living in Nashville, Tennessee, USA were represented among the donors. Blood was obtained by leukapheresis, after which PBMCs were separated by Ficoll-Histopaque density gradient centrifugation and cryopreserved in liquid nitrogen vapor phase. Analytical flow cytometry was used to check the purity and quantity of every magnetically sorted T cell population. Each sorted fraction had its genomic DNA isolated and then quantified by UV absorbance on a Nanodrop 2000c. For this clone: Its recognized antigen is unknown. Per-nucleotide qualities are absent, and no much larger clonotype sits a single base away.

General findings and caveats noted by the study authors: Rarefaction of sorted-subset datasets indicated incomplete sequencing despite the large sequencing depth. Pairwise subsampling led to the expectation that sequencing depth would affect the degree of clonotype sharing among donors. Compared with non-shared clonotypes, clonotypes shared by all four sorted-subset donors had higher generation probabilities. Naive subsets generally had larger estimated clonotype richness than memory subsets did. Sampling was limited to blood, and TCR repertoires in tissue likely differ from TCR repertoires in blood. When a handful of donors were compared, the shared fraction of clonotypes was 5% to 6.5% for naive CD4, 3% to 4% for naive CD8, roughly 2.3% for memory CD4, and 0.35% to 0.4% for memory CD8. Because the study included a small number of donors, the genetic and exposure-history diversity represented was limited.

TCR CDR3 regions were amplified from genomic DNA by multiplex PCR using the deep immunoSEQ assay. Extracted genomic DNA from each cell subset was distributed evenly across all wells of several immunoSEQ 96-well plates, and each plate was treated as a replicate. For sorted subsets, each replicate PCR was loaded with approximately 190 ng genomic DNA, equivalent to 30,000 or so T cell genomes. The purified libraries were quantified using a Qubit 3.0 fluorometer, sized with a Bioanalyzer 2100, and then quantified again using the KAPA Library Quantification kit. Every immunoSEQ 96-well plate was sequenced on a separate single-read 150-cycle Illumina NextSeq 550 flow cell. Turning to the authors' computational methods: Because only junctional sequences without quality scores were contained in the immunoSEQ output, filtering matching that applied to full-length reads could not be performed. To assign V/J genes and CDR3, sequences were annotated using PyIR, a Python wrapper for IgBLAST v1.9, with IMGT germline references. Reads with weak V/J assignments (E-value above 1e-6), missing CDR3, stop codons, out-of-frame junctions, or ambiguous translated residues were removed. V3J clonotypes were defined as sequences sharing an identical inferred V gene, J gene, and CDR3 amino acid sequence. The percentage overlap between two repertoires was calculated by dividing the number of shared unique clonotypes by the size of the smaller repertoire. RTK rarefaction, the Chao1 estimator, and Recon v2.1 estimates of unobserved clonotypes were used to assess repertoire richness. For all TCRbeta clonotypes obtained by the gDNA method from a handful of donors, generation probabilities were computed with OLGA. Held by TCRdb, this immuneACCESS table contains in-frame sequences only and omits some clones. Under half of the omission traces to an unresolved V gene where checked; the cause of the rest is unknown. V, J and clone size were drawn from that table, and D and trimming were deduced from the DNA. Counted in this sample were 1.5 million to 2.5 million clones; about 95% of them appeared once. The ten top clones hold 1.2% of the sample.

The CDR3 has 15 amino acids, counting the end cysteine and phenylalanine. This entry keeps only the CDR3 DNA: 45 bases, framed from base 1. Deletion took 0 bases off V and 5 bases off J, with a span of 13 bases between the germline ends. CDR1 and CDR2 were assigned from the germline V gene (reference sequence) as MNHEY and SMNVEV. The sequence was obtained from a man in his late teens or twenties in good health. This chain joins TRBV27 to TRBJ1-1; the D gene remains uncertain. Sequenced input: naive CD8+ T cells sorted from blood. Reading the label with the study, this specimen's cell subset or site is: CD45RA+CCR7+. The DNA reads TGTGCCAGCAGTTTATCTGTGATGGGTGATACTGAAGCTTTCTTT. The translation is CASSLSVMGDTEAFF.